This T cell receptor (beta chain) appears in the sequencing data of a study of T cells in Graves' hyperthyroidism and ophthalmopathy. CDR3 size: 15 residues. Losses at the gene ends were 1 base for V and 5 bases for J; bases not matched to a gene: 5. CDR1 is SGHTA, CDR2 FQGNSA, per germline. The investigators amplified TCR beta CDR3 regions from RNA transcripts. RT-PCR in the first round (using the HTBI primer set) targeted the TCR CDR3. One entry per CDR3 protein results from TCRdb running MiXCR on the multiplex PCR reads. The table shows around 600,000 distinct CDR3 sequences, with just under 45% occurring only once.

The rearrangement links TRBV7-2 to TRBJ1-5; 7 bases agree with TRBD1. The receptor was isolated from an adult man with Graves' disease, either hyperthyroidism or ophthalmopathy (not recorded which). Sequenced sample: peripheral blood or thyroid tissue (not recorded which). The CDR3 is CASSLELGQHQPQHF. The CDR3 region has the DNA TGTGCCAGCAGCTTAGAGTTGGGACAGCATCAGCCCCAGCATTTT.